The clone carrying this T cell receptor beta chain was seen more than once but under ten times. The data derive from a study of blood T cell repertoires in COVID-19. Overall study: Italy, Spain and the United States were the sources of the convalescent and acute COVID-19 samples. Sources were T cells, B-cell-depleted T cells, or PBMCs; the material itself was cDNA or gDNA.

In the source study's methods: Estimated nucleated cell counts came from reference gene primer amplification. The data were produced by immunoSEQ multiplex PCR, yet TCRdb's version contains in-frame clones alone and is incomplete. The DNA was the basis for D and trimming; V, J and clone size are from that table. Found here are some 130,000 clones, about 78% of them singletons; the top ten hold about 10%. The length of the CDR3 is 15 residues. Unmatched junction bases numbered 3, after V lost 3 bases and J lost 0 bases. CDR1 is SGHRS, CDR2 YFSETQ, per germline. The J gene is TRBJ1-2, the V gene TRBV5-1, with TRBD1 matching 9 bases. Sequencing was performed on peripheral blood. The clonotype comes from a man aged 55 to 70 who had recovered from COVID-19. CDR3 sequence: CASSSRQGANYGYTF. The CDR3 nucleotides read TGCGCCAGCAGCTCTCGACAGGGGGCTAACTATGGCTACACCTTC. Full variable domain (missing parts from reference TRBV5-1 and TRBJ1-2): KAGVTQTPRYLIKTRGQQVTLSCSPISGHRSVSWYQQTPGQGLQFLFEYFSETQRNKGNFPGRFSGRQFSNSRSEMNVSTLELGDSALYLCASSSRQGANYGYTFGSGTRLTVV.